This paragraph reports one TCR beta chain. What it binds is not known. This entry belongs to a study of T-cell reconstitution after alpha-beta-depleted transplantation in children. Whole-study results and caveats: The origin of alpha-beta T cells about two months after transplant was reportedly several hundred expanded graft clones. Hyperexpanded clones declined; after one year, newly produced T cells mostly supplied diversity.

This sample's TCRbeta library carried unique molecular identifier barcodes. TCRdb passed the PCR reads through MiXCR, listing each CDR3 protein once. The sample gives about 510,000 distinct CDR3 sequences, over 9.5% of which show up once; approximately 15% is in the top ten. J gave up 7 bases and V 6 bases, and 10 bases lay outside the gene matches. The CDR3 consists of 15 residues. This clonotype was obtained from a female patient aged 2-15 years who had a stem cell transplant for aplastic anemia, so the T cells may come from the graft donor. The chain links TRBV12-3 or TRBV12-4 to TRBJ2-1; 9 bases align to TRBD2. The sequences come from PBMCs, mostly from graft donor cells, collected 180 days after TCRalphabeta/CD19-depleted stem cell transplant. CDR3 amino acids: CASSPGTSRENEQFF. Here the CDR3 DNA reads TGTGCCAGCAGCCCCGGGACTAGCCGCGAAAATGAGCAGTTCTTC.